What follows is one T cell receptor (beta chain) and its context. Its specificity is not known. V was clipped by 3 bases and J by 4 bases; unmatched bases: 5. Germline CDR1 is MNHNS and CDR2 is SASEGT. The CDR3 covers 17 residues. This specimen comes from a study of cytomegalovirus exposure and HLA in healthy donors. The study, taken as a whole, reports: Productive rates of about 90% or about 30% were seen for most TCR beta V segments in an earlier analysis. Immune exposure information comprised only CMV serostatus. The study dropped some indistinguishable V segments, TRBV6-2 and TRBV6-3 among them.

The PCR made use of 60 Vbeta and 13 Jbeta primers. Here immunoSEQ multiplex PCR was the method, and the copy in TCRdb shows in-frame clones only, minus some. This sample has tens of thousands of clones, with roughly 85% found just once. Sequencing input: PBMCs. V is TRBV6-1 and J is TRBJ2-1; 14 bases align to TRBD2. This receptor was identified in a man aged 25 to 45 in good health and CMV-seronegative. The DNA of the CDR3 is TGTGCCAGCAGTGAGACTAGCGGGAGGGCCGGTTACAATGAGCAGTTCTTC. Amino acid sequence: CASSETSGRAGYNEQFF.